The 2 T cell receptor beta chains below were found in one sample sequenced in a study of T cell changes during pregnancy in multiple sclerosis. Clones were sequenced by immunoSEQ multiplex PCR, and TCRdb holds only the in-frame ones, with some missing. This repertoire shows just under 35,000 clones, more than 75% found once; its top ten account for around 4.2%. The sequenced sample was peripheral blood, obtained in the second trimester of pregnancy. The receptor set was obtained from a female donor in good health, enrolled as a control in a pregnancy study.

The chain is built from TRBV6-6 and TRBJ2-4; D is perhaps TRBD1 (5 bases). Trimming cost V 5 bases and J 2 bases, with 13 bases left between them. This CDR3 comprises 15 residues. Germline CDR1 and CDR2: MNHNY and SVGAGI (reference sequence). Written as DNA, the CDR3 is TGTGCCAGCAGTACCAATTCAGGGTCCAAAAACATTCAGTACTTC. It codes for CASSTNSGSKNIQYF.

The J gene is TRBJ2-7, the V gene TRBV5-1; 10 bases fit TRBD1. The V and J ends lost 3 bases and 6 bases, in that order; junction bases with no gene match: 3. Germline V gene lookup returns CDR1 SGHRS and CDR2 YFSETQ. The CDR3 length is 13 residues. CDR3 protein: CASSSGTGAEQYF. As DNA, the CDR3 is TGCGCCAGCAGCTCCGGGACAGGGGCCGAGCAGTACTTC.